Below are 3 T cell receptor beta chains sequenced from a single sample in a study of cytomegalovirus exposure and HLA in healthy donors. Here immunoSEQ multiplex PCR was the method, and the copy in TCRdb shows in-frame clones only, minus some. The table includes about 65,000 clones, roughly 94% detected once. The sequencing input was PBMCs. Every receptor here comes from a woman under 30 in good health and CMV-seronegative.

V gene TRBV5-6 combines with J gene TRBJ2-7; possible D gene TRBD2, 5 bases. From germline, CDR1 is SGHDT and CDR2 YYEEEE. CDR3 length equals 15 residues. The V and J ends lost 0 bases and 0 bases respectively, with 10 bases between them. The CDR3 nucleotides read TGTGCCAGCAGCTTGGACGAGGGTCTCTCCTACGAGCAGTACTTC. This translates into CASSLDEGLSYEQYF.

V and J are TRBV28 and TRBJ1-1; unclear D gene. This CDR3 spans 17 amino acids. The V end was cut by 6 bases, the J end by 5 bases, with 25 bases between. Germline CDR1 is MDHEN and CDR2 is SYDVKM. The CDR3 DNA is TGTGCCAGCAGCACCCGGGGTGAGGTAGGAGCACCTACTGAAGCTTTCTTT. Translation gives CASSTRGEVGAPTEAFF.

The chain links TRBV9 to TRBJ2-5, with 11 bases identical to TRBD2. V dropped 3 bases and J dropped 4; count of bases not matched to a gene: 8. Germline V gene data show CDR1 as SGDLS and CDR2 as YYNGEE. The CDR3 has 16 residues. The CDR3 region has the DNA TGTGCCAGCAGCGCCTCCACTAGCGGGGGCGGAGAGACCCAGTACTTC. Residues: CASSASTSGGGETQYF.